These T cell receptor beta chains were read from a single sample in a study of blood T cell repertoires in COVID-19. The method was immunoSEQ multiplex PCR; TCRdb's version includes in-frame clones alone and lacks a portion of them. The sample yields around 700,000 clones, 85% to 90% seen once. Material: peripheral blood. Receptor source: a woman between 18 and 29 years old with acute or convalescent COVID-19. The CDR3 runs from the conserved cysteine through the conserved F or W. A D gene is named only where the DNA matches it firmly.

j_gene: TRBJ2-5; v_gene: TRBV29-1; d_gene: -; CDR3aa: CSVPLQETQYF; CDR3nt: TGCAGCGTTCCTCTCCAAGAGACCCAGTACTTC
j_gene: TRBJ2-7; v_gene: TRBV3-1/TRBV3-2; d_gene: TRBD1; CDR3aa: CASSAETGKVYEQYF; CDR3nt: TGTGCCAGCAGCGCCGAGACAGGGAAGGTCTACGAGCAGTACTTC
j_gene: TRBJ1-2; v_gene: TRBV18; d_gene: TRBD1; CDR3aa: CASSELTGYGYTF; CDR3nt: TGTGCCAGCTCAGAACTGACAGGGTATGGCTACACCTTC
j_gene: TRBJ2-5; v_gene: TRBV30; d_gene: -; CDR3aa: CAWSSGFGETQYF; CDR3nt: TGTGCCTGGAGTAGTGGCTTCGGGGAGACCCAGTACTTC
j_gene: TRBJ1-2; v_gene: TRBV25-1; d_gene: TRBD1; CDR3aa: CASSATGVYGYTF; CDR3nt: TGTGCCAGCAGTGCAACAGGGGTCTATGGCTACACCTTC
j_gene: TRBJ2-5; v_gene: TRBV29-1; d_gene: -; CDR3aa: CSVSPGETQYF; CDR3nt: TGCAGCGTTTCCCCGGGGGAGACCCAGTACTTC
j_gene: TRBJ1-5; v_gene: TRBV7-2; d_gene: -; CDR3aa: CASSLEAGGQQPQHF; CDR3nt: TGTGCCAGCAGCTTAGAGGCGGGGGGCCAACAGCCCCAGCATTTT
j_gene: TRBJ2-1; v_gene: TRBV5-6; d_gene: -; CDR3aa: CASSLGAGSYNEQFF; CDR3nt: TGTGCCAGCAGCTTGGGGGCAGGGTCCTACAATGAGCAGTTCTTC
j_gene: TRBJ1-2; v_gene: TRBV11-3; d_gene: -; CDR3aa: CASSLAGNYGYTF; CDR3nt: TGTGCCAGCAGCTTAGCAGGGAACTATGGCTACACCTTC
j_gene: TRBJ2-7; v_gene: TRBV19; d_gene: TRBD2; CDR3aa: CASSLSSGSYEQYF; CDR3nt: TGTGCCAGTAGTCTGTCTAGCGGGTCCTACGAGCAGTACTTC